Listed here are 9 T cell receptor beta chains from one sample, sequenced in a study of CD8 T cells in ankylosing spondylitis. The study, taken as a whole, reports: Among TCR beta sequences, a motif of several highly homologous variants appeared characteristic of ankylosing spondylitis blood.

TCRdb re-derived calls from the 5' RACE reads in MiXCR, one entry per CDR3 protein. The sample lists 750,000 to 850,000 distinct CDR3 sequences, about 12% occurring once. Antigens for these TCRs are unknown. The sequenced sample consisted of blood, either unsorted or a sorted T cell fraction (not recorded which). These receptors were collected from a male donor with ankylosing spondylitis.

This clonotype was picked up many times. This chain uses TRBV5-5 with TRBJ2-3, with 9 bases fitting TRBD2. The CDR3 sequence is 18 residues long. Germline V lookup: CDR1 SGHKS, CDR2 YYEKEE (reference sequence). V shed 3 bases, J shed 0 bases, and the junction held 11 bases outside the gene matches. The CDR3 DNA sequence: TGTGCCAGCAGCTCCTCTGGCCCTAGCGGGGAAAGCACAGATACGCAGTATTTT. Residues: CASSSSGPSGESTDTQYF.

This clonotype was seen only a few times. The chain links TRBV29-1 to TRBJ1-1, with 9 bases identical to TRBD1. The CDR3 length is 15 residues. Germline V gives CDR1 SQVTM, CDR2 ANQGSEA. With V trimmed by 4 bases and J by 0 bases, 6 bases remained unmatched. CDR3 coding DNA: TGCAGCGTTGTGGGGAGGGACAGGGTGAACACTGAAGCTTTCTTT. Translated, it gives CSVVGRDRVNTEAFF.

This clonotype has ten or more counts. The V gene is TRBV7-2, the J gene TRBJ2-3; D ambiguous. V was cut by 3 bases and J by 0 bases, with 10 bases left in between. Germline V CDR1 and CDR2: SGHTA, FQGNSA. The CDR3 is 15 residues long. The CDR3 bases are TGTGCCAGCAGCTTTGGCGGCCCTAGCACAGATACGCAGTATTTT. This encodes CASSFGGPSTDTQYF.

The chain links TRBV5-1 to TRBJ1-2, with a possible D match to TRBD1 (5 bases). Germline V gene sequence: CDR1 SGHRS, CDR2 YFSETQ. The CDR3 spans 11 residues. V dropped 4 bases and J dropped 10 bases, with 11 bases sitting between them. Written as DNA, the CDR3 is TGCGCCAGCAGCCCGGACACCTACTACACCTTC. Translating it yields CASSPDTYYTF.

This clonotype showed up just a few times. The chain is built from TRBV6-6 and TRBJ1-1; the match to TRBD1 covers 7 bases. This CDR3 is 13 amino acids long. Trimming removed 10 bases from V and 0 bases from J; junction bases left unmatched: 5. CDR1 and CDR2 from the germline V gene are MNHNY and SVGAGI (reference sequence). The CDR3 region has the DNA TGTGCCACCGATGACAGGGTGAACACTGAAGCTTTCTTT. The encoded protein is CATDDRVNTEAFF.

This clonotype came up a few times. The gene calls are TRBV5-4 and TRBJ1-1, with 8 bases lining up with TRBD1. The V gene end was trimmed by 0 bases and the J gene end by 11 bases; junction bases not matched to a gene: 9. Germline lookup yields CDR1 SGHNT and CDR2 YYREEE (reference sequence). CDR3 length equals 14 residues. The CDR3 DNA sequence: TGTGCCAGCAGCTTGGGGACAGGGCAGTTGCGGGCTTTCTTT. Protein product: CASSLGTGQLRAFF. The complete variable domain, with remaining parts taken from reference TRBV5-4 and TRBJ1-1, reads ETGVTQSPTHLIKTRGQQVTLRCSSQSGHNTVSWYQQALGQGPQFIFQYYREEENGRGNFPPRFSGLQFPNYSSELNVNALELDDSALYLCASSLGTGQLRAFFGQGTRLTVV.

The chain carries TRBV27 and TRBJ2-7; the D gene is possibly TRBD2 (6 bases). The V end lost 11 bases, the J end lost 7 bases, and 24 bases lay between the germline ends. The germline gives CDR1 MNHEY, CDR2 SMNVEV (reference sequence). The length of the CDR3 is 14 residues. CDR3 DNA sequence: TGTGCCGTAGGCCGGGACTTTACCTTTGGGGAGCAGTACTTC. It yields the protein CAVGRDFTFGEQYF.

This clonotype was counted a few times. The J gene is TRBJ2-7, the V gene TRBV6-1; 8 nucleotides match TRBD1. Looked up from germline, CDR1 is MNHNS and CDR2 is SASEGT. The V gene end was trimmed by 6 bases and the J gene end by 3 bases; junction bases not matched to a gene: 7. The CDR3 spans 14 residues. CDR3 amino acids: CASSRTGPYYEQYF. DNA of the CDR3: TGTGCCAGCAGCCGGACAGGGCCATACTACGAGCAGTACTTC.

This rearrangement joins TRBV20-1 to TRBJ2-3, with D maybe TRBD2 (6 bases). Looked up from germline, CDR1 is DFQATT and CDR2 is SNEGSKA (reference sequence). V was pared by 0 bases and J by 10 bases, with 14 bases between. The CDR3 is 13 amino acids. The CDR3 loop reads CSARDPAGGAQYF. The CDR3 bases are TGCAGTGCTAGAGACCCAGCGGGTGGGGCGCAGTATTTT.